The clone carrying this T cell receptor beta chain appeared a single time. As yet, its antigen is unknown. The primer mix had 60 Vbeta and 13 Jbeta primers. Sequenced by immunoSEQ multiplex PCR; TCRdb stores in-frame clones only, minus some. The sample lists about 190,000 clones, 65% to 85% seen once, with less than 4.5% in the top ten. This sample was included in a study of cytomegalovirus exposure and HLA in healthy donors. The ends were cut back, 2 bases at V and 3 bases at J, with 5 bases in the middle. The CDR3 is made up of 13 amino acids. CDR1 WNHNN and CDR2 SYGVQD come from the germline V gene (reference sequence). General observations from the study: A previous analysis found most TCR beta V segments productive roughly 87% or roughly 30% of the time.

This chain joins TRBV10-1 and TRBJ1-5; no clear D gene. The sequenced sample consisted of PBMCs. This sequence originates from a man aged 50-59 years in good health and CMV-seronegative. CDR3: CASSETDNQPQHF. DNA for the CDR3: TGCGCCAGCAGTGAGACAGACAATCAGCCCCAGCATTTT.